This TCR beta chain was documented in a study of identical twins. Study results and caveats: The study found that models underestimated out-of-frame TCR alpha sharing in monozygotic twins. Analyses of zero insertions could be partly confounded by invariant MAIT and iNKT cells.

The sample holds a few counts of this clonotype. Its specificity is unknown. Germline V CDR1 and CDR2: DFQATT, SNEGSKA (reference sequence). Trimming shortened V by 6 bases and J by 3 bases, and 14 bases separated the two germline ends. This CDR3 comprises 13 residues. TCRdb recomputed calls from the 5' RACE reads with MiXCR, one row per CDR3 protein. The data show roughly 1,500,000 distinct CDR3 sequences, around a third seen once. The sequence came from a newborn girl in good health. The sequenced material came from cord blood. V is TRBV20-1 and J is TRBJ1-2; D is possibly TRBD1 (6 bases). The chain's CDR3 is CSAPIQGYYGYTF. The CDR3 nucleotides are TGCAGTGCCCCGATACAGGGCTACTATGGCTACACCTTC.